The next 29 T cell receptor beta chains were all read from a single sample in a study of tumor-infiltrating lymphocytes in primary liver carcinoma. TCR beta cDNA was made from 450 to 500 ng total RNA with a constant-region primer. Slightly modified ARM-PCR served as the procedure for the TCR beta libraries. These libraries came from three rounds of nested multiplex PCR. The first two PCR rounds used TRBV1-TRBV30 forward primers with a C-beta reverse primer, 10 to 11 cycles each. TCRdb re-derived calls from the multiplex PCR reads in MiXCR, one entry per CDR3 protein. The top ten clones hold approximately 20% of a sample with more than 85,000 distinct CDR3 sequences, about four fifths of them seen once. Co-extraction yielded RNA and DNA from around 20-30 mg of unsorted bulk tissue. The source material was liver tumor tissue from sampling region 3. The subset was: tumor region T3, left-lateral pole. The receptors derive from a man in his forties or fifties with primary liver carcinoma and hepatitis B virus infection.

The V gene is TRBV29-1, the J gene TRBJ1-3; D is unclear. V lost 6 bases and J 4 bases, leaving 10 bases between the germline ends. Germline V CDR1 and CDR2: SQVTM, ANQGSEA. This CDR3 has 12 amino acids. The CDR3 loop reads CSVRMVGNTIYF. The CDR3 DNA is TGCAGCGTGAGAATGGTCGGAAACACCATATATTTT.

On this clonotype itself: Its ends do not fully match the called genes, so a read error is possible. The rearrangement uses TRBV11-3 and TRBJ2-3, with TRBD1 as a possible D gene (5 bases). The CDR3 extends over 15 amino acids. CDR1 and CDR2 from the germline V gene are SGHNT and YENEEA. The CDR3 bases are TGTGCCAGCAGCCCTGGGCGAAGTGGCACAGGTACGCAGTATTTT. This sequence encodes CASSPGRSGTGTQYF. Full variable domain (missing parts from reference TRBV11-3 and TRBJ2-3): EAGVVQSPRYKIIEKKQPVAFWCNPISGHNTLYWYLQNLGQGPELLIRYENEEAVDDSQLPKDRFSAERLKGVDSTLKIQPAELGDSAVYLCASSPGRSGTGTQYFGPGTRLTVL.

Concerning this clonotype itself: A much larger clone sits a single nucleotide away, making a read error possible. The CDR3 loop is CVSSQPDSIAKNIQYF. CDR3 DNA sequence: TGTGTCAGCAGTCAACCGGACAGTATAGCCAAAAACATTCAGTACTTC. The chain is built from TRBV28 and TRBJ2-4; D is possibly TRBD1 (6 bases). Germline CDR1 reads MDHEN; CDR2 reads SYDVKM. This CDR3 spans 16 amino acids.

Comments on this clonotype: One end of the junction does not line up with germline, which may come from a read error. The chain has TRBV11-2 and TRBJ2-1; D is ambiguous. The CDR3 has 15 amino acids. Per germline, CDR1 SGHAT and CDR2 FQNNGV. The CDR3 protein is CASSFSRPFDNEQFF. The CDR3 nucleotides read TGTGCCAGTAGCTTTAGCAGGCCATTCGACAATGAGCAGTTCTTC.

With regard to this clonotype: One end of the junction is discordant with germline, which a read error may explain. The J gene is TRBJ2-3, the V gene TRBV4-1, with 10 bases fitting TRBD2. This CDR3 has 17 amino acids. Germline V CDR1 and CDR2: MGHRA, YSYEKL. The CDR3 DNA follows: TGCGCCAGTAGCCAAGATCTGACTAGCGGGAGCACAGATACGCAGTATTTT. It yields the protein CASSQDLTSGSTDTQYF.

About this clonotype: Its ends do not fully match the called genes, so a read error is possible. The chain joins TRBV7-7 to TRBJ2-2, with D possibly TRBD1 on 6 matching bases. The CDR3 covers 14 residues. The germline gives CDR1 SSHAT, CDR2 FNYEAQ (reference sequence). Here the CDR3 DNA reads TGTGCTAGCAGTACCGGGGCAGGGGCCGGGGAGCTGTTTTTT. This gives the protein CASSTGAGAGELFF. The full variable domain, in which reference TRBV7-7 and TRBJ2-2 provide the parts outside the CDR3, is GAGVSQSPRYKVTKRGQDVTLRCDPISSHATLYWYQQALGQGPEFLTYFNYEAQPDKSGLPSDRFSAERPEGSISTLTIQRTEQRDSAMYRCASSTGAGAGELFFGEGSRLTVL.

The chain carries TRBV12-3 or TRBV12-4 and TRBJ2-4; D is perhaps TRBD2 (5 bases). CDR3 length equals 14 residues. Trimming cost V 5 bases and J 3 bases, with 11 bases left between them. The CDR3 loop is CASSQVGVKNIQYF. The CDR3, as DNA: TGTGCCAGCAGTCAGGTGGGAGTCAAAAACATTCAGTACTTC.

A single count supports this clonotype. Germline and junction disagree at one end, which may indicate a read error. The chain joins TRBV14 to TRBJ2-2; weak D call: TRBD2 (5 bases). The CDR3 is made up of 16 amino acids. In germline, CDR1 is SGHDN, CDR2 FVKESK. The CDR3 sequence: CASSQDGGSRAGELLF. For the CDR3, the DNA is TGTGCGAGCAGCCAAGACGGCGGCAGCCGGGCCGGGGAGCTGTTATTT.

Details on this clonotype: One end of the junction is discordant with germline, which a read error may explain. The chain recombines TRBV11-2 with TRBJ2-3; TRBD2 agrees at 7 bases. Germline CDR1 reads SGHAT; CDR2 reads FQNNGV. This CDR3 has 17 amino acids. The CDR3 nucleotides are TGTACCAGCAGCTTAGATCCGGGGGAGACTAGCACAGAAACGCAATATTTT. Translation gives CTSSLDPGETSTETQYF.

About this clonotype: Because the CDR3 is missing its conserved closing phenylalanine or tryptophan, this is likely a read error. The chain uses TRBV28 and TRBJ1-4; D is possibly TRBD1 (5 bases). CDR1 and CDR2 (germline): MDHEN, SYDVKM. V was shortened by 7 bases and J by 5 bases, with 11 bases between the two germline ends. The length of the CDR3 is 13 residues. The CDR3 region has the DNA TGTGCCAGCATCGGGACGGCGAATGAAAAACTGTTTTTA. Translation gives CASIGTANEKLFL.

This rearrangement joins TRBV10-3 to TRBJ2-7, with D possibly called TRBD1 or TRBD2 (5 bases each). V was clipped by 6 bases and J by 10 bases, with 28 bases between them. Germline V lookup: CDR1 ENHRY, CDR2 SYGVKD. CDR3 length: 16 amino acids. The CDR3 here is CAISDLWGRARGDQYF. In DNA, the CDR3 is TGTGCCATCAGCGACCTCTGGGGAAGGGCGCGAGGGGACCAGTACTTC.

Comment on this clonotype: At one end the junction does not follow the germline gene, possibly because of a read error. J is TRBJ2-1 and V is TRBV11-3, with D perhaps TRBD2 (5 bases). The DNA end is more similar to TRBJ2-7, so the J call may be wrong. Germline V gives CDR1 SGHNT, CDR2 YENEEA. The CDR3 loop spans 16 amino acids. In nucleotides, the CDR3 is TGTGCCTGCAGCCTCGATAGCAGGAGCGGCCACAATGAGCAGTACTTC. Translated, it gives CACSLDSRSGHNEQYF.

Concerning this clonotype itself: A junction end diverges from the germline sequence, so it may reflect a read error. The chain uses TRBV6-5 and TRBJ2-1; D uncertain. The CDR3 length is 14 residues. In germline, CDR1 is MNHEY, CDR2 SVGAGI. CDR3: CASSYLISFNEQFF. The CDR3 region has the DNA TGTGCCAGCAGTTACCTGATTAGTTTTAATGAGCAATTCTTT.

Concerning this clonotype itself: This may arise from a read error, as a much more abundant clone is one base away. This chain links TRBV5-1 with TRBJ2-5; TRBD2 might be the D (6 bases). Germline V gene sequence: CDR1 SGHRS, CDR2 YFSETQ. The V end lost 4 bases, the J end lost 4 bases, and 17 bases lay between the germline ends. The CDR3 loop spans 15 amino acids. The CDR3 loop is CASSMAGWGGETQYF. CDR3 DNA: TGCGCCAGCAGCATGGCGGGGTGGGGAGGAGAGACCCAGTACTTC. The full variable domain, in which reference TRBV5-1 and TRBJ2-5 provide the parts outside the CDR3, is KAGVTQTPRYLIKTRGQQVTLSCSPISGHRSVSWYQQTPGQGLQFLFEYFSETQRNKGNFPGRFSGRQFSNSRSEMNVSTLELGDSALYLCASSMAGWGGETQYFGPGTRLLVL.

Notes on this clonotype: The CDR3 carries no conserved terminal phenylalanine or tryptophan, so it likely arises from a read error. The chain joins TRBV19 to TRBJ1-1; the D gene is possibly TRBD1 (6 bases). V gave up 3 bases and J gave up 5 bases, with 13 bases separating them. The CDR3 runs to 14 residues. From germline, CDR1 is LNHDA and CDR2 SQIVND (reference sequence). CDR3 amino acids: CASSIRGARTEAFI. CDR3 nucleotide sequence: TGTGCCAGTAGTATTAGGGGGGCGAGAACTGAAGCTTTCATT.

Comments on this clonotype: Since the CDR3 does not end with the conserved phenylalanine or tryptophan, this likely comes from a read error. Written as DNA, the CDR3 is TGTGCCACCGGGGTGGGGAGCCAAGAGACCCAGTACTCC. It specifies CATGVGSQETQYS. The chain has TRBV24-1 and TRBJ2-5; D perhaps matches TRBD2 (5 bases). The ends were cut back, 9 bases at V and 1 base at J, with 11 bases in the middle. This CDR3 has 13 amino acids. CDR1 and CDR2 from the germline V gene are KGHDR and SFDVKD.

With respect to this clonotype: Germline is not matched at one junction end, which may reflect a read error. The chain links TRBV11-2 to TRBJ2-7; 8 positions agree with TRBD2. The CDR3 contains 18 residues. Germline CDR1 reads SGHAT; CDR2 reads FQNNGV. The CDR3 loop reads CVSSLGNGRARFAYEQYF. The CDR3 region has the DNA TGTGTCAGCAGCTTAGGTAACGGGAGGGCCCGTTTCGCCTACGAGCAGTACTTT.

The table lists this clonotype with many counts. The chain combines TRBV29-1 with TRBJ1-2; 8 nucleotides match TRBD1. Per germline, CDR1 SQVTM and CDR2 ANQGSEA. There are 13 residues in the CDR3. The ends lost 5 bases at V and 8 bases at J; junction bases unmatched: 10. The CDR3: CSVNRDRTPGYTF. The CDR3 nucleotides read TGCAGCGTTAACCGGGACAGGACCCCCGGCTACACCTTC.

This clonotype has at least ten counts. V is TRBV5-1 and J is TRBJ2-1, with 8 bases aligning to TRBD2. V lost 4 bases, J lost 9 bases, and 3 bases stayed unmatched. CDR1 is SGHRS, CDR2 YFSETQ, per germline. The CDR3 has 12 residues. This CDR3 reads CASSPAGVEQFF. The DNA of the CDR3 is TGCGCCAGCAGCCCAGCGGGAGTTGAGCAGTTCTTC.

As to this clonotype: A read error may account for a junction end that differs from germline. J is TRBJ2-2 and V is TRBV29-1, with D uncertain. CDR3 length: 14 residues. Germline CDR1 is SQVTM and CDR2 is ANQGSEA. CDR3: CSVGKGQNSGELFF. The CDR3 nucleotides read TGCAGCGTTGGGAAAGGGCAAAACAGCGGGGAGCTGTTTTTT.

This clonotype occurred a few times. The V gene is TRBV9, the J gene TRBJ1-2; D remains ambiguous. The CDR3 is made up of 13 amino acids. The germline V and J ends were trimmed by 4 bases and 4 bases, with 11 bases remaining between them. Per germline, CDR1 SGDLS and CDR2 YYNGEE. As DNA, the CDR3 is TGTGCCAGCAGCTGGTCGGGCAGCTATGGCTACACCTTC. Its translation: CASSWSGSYGYTF.

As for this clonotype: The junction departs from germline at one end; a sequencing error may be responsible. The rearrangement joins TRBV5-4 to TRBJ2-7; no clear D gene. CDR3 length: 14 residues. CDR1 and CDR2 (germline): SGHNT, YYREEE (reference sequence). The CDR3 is CAGSLADFSYEQYF. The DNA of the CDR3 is TGTGCCGGCAGCTTGGCCGATTTCTCCTACGAGCAGTACTTC. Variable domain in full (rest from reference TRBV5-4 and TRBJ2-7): ETGVTQSPTHLIKTRGQQVTLRCSSQSGHNTVSWYQQALGQGPQFIFQYYREEENGRGNFPPRFSGLQFPNYSSELNVNALELDDSALYLCAGSLADFSYEQYFGPGTRLTVT.

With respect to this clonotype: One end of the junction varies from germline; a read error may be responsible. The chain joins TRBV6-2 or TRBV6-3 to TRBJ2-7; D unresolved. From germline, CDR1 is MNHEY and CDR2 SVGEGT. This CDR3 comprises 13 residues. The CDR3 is CVSSYGPATEQYF. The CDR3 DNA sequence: TGTGTCAGCAGTTACGGACCAGCAACCGAGCAGTATTTC.

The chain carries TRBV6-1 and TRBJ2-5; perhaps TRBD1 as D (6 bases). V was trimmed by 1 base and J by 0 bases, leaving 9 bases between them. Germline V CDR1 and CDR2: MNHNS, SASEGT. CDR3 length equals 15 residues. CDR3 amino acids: CASSEVPGDQETQYF. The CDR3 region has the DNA TGTGCCAGCAGTGAAGTACCAGGGGACCAAGAGACCCAGTACTTC.

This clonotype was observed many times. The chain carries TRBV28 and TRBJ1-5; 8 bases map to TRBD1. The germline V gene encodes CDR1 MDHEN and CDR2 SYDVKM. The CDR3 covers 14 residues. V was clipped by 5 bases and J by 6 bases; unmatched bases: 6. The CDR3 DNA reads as TGTGCCAGCAGTCTGACAGGGGCGACTCAGCCCCAGCATTTT. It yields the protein CASSLTGATQPQHF. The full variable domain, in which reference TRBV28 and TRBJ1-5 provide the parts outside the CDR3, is DVKVTQSSRYLVKRTGEKVFLECVQDMDHENMFWYRQDPGLGLRLIYFSYDVKMKEKGDIPEGYSVSREKKERFSLILESASTNQTSMYLCASSLTGATQPQHFGDGTRLSIL.

The CDR3 spells CAPRDKAAEGDEQYF. The CDR3 nucleotides read TGTGCTCCTAGAGATAAGGCGGCTGAGGGGGATGAGCAGTACTTC. The chain links TRBV6-9 to TRBJ2-7, with a possible D match to TRBD1 (6 bases). In germline, CDR1 is MNHGY, CDR2 SVAAGI. The CDR3 consists of 15 residues.

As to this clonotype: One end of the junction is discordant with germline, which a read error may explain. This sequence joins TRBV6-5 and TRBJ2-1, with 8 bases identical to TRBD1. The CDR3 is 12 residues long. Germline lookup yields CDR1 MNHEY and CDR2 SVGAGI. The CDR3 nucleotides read TGTGCCACCAGGACAGGGTCCATTGAGCGGTTCTTC. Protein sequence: CATRTGSIERFF.

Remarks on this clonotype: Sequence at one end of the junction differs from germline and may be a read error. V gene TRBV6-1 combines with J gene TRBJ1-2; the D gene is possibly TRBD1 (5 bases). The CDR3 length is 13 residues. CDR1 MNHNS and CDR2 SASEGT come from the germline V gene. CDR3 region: CASSLRGDYGYIF. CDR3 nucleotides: TGTGCCAGCAGTCTACGGGGGGACTATGGCTACATCTTC.

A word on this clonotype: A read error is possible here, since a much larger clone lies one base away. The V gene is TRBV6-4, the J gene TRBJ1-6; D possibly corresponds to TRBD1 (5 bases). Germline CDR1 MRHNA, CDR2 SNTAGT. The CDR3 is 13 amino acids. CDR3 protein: CASSNSRGSPLHF. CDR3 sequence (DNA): TGTGCCAGCAGTAACTCGAGGGGTTCACCCCTCCACTTT.